One sample yielded the 12 T cell receptor beta chains listed below, sequenced in a study of OX40 agonist ivuxolimab in advanced cancers. TCRdb's table, derived via immunoSEQ multiplex PCR, lists solely in-frame clones and lacks some. In the table there are tens of thousands of clones, around four fifths of which are singletons. The sequenced sample was CD4+ or CD8+ T cells sorted from blood, obtained in a trial of the OX40 agonist ivuxolimab. These receptors were collected from an adult with an advanced solid tumor such as melanoma, head and neck, liver or kidney cancer.

This clone was observed once. This chain connects TRBV5-6 to TRBJ2-6; D ambiguous. The CDR3 loop spans 15 amino acids. The ends were cut back, 0 bases at V and 2 bases at J, with 6 bases in the middle. In germline, CDR1 is SGHDT, CDR2 YYEEEE. The CDR3 region has the DNA TGTGCCAGCAGCTTGGTTCAACCTGGGGCCAACGTCCTGACTTTC. Residues: CASSLVQPGANVLTF.

This clone appeared a few times. The V and J genes are TRBV11-3 and TRBJ2-1; 9 positions match TRBD2. With V trimmed by 5 bases and J by 8 bases, 7 bases remained unmatched. The CDR3 is 14 amino acids. Germline V gene lookup returns CDR1 SGHNT and CDR2 YENEEA. The CDR3 nucleotides are TGTGCCAGCAGCCCCCCGGGACTAGCCCATGAGCAGTTCTTC. This sequence encodes CASSPPGLAHEQFF. The full variable domain, its missing parts supplied by reference TRBV11-3 and TRBJ2-1, is EAGVVQSPRYKIIEKKQPVAFWCNPISGHNTLYWYLQNLGQGPELLIRYENEEAVDDSQLPKDRFSAERLKGVDSTLKIQPAELGDSAVYLCASSPPGLAHEQFFGPGTRLTVL.

V usage is TRBV5-4 and J usage is TRBJ1-5; D is undetermined. V shed 1 base and J shed 0 bases, with 8 bases lying between them. Germline CDR1 SGHNT, CDR2 YYREEE (reference sequence). This CDR3 has 15 amino acids. The chain's CDR3 is CASSLWPNSNQPQHF. CDR3 DNA: TGTGCCAGCAGCTTGTGGCCTAATAGCAATCAGCCCCAGCATTTT.

The chain links TRBV5-4 to TRBJ1-1; the D gene is possibly TRBD1 (6 bases). V lost 2 bases and J 0 bases, leaving 11 bases between the germline ends. The germline V gene encodes CDR1 SGHNT and CDR2 YYREEE (reference sequence). The CDR3 is 15 residues long. CDR3 sequence reads: CASSFRQVLNTEAFF. In DNA, the CDR3 is TGTGCCAGCAGCTTTCGACAGGTGTTGAACACTGAAGCTTTCTTT.

This chain connects TRBV13 to TRBJ1-4; the D is unclear. Germline CDR1 is PRHDT and CDR2 is FYEKMQ (reference sequence). Trimming pared 5 bases from V and 0 bases from J, leaving 4 bases between. The CDR3 is 13 residues long. CDR3 in amino acids: CASSPTTNEKLFF. The CDR3 DNA is TGTGCCAGCAGCCCTACAACTAATGAAAAACTGTTTTTT.

V gene TRBV10-3 combines with J gene TRBJ2-1; D is ambiguous. The germline V gene has CDR1 ENHRY and CDR2 SYGVKD. This CDR3 is 14 amino acids long. Between the trimmed V and J ends, which lost 4 bases and 4 bases, there was a span of 11 bases. The CDR3 DNA is TGTGCCATCAGTGCGGCTAGTTCTTACAATGAGCAGTTCTTC. This gives the protein CAISAASSYNEQFF.

The sample holds one count of this clone. The CDR3: CASSLGLAGLNNEQFF. CDR3 DNA: TGTGCCAGCAGCTTAGGCCTAGCGGGCCTAAACAATGAGCAGTTCTTC. This chain links TRBV7-7 with TRBJ2-1, with 8 bases identical to TRBD2. The CDR3 runs 16 residues. Per the germline V gene, CDR1 is SSHAT and CDR2 is FNYEAQ (reference sequence). The trim removed 1 base at V and 5 bases at J, leaving 7 bases unmatched.

This clone turned up a few times. In DNA, the CDR3 is TGTGCCAGCAGTGAAATAGGTGGCGAGCAGTTCTTC. Translated, it gives CASSEIGGEQFF. The chain uses TRBV6-5 and TRBJ2-1, with D unresolved. The CDR3 runs to 12 residues. Trimming left V 5 bases short and J 10 bases short, with 12 bases between. Germline-derived CDR1 and CDR2 are MNHEY and SVGAGI.

The V gene is TRBV2, the J gene TRBJ2-2, with 9 nucleotides matching TRBD2. V was clipped by 11 bases and J by 2 bases; unmatched bases: 3. The CDR3 contains 13 residues. CDR1 SNHLY and CDR2 FYNNEI come from the germline V gene. Here the CDR3 DNA reads TGTGCCGGGGGACTAGCAAACACCGGGGAGCTGTTTTTT. Translating it yields CAGGLANTGELFF.

The chain carries TRBV6-1 and TRBJ2-3; D gene unclear. Trimming left V 6 bases short and J 2 bases short, with 9 bases between. The CDR3 contains 13 residues. Looked up from germline, CDR1 is MNHNS and CDR2 is SASEGT. CDR3 DNA sequence: TGTGCCAGCAGGCATCCCCCCACAGATACGCAGTATTTT. Protein product: CASRHPPTDTQYF.

This chain joins TRBV9 and TRBJ2-1; D possibly corresponds to TRBD2 (6 bases). Trimming removed 4 bases from V and 5 bases from J, with 16 bases in between. The CDR3 runs to 15 residues. Germline V gene data show CDR1 as SGDLS and CDR2 as YYNGEE. This CDR3 is CASSPPGRSHNEQFF. For the CDR3, the DNA is TGTGCCAGCAGCCCGCCGGGGAGGAGTCACAATGAGCAGTTCTTC.

V and J are TRBV5-6 and TRBJ2-3; D unresolved. V was shortened by 4 bases and J by 6 bases, with 6 bases between the two germline ends. CDR1 SGHDT and CDR2 YYEEEE come from the germline V gene. The CDR3 contains 11 residues. The CDR3 here is CASSRLDTQYF. The CDR3 region has the DNA TGTGCCAGCAGCCGTTTGGATACGCAGTATTTT.